What follows is one T cell receptor (beta chain) and its context. Per the study methods: The authors estimated nucleated cell counts from reference gene primer amplification. The method was immunoSEQ multiplex PCR; TCRdb's version includes in-frame clones alone and lacks a portion of them. D and trimming come from the DNA, and the V and J calls and clone size come from that table. The table has 150,000 to 200,000 clones, around nine tenths seen once; the top ten hold roughly 0.85%. This CDR3 region has 10 residues. Trimming cost V 6 bases and J 4 bases, with 4 bases left between them. The germline V gene encodes CDR1 SNHLY and CDR2 FYNNEI. The source of the sample is a study of blood T cell repertoires in COVID-19. Study-wide context: Samples of COVID-19 (acute and convalescent) were obtained from the United States, Italy and Spain. Sample material is recorded as cDNA or gDNA derived from T cells, B-cell-depleted T cells, or PBMCs.

The specimen sequenced was peripheral blood. This chain links TRBV2 with TRBJ2-7; D remains ambiguous. This receptor was taken from a woman aged 18-29 years who had recovered from COVID-19. In DNA, the CDR3 is TGTGCCAGCAGATCGTACGAGCAGTACGTC. Its translation: CASRSYEQYV.